A selection of T cell receptor beta chains follows, all from one sample in a study of shared clonotypes between healthy human individuals. The repertoire was sequenced with immunoSEQ multiplex PCR; TCRdb's copy has only in-frame clones and lacks some. The table shows hundreds of thousands of clones, with 95% to 97% occurring only once. The sample taken for sequencing was naive CD8+ T cells sorted from blood. Receptors originate from a woman in her thirties in good health. Each CDR3 is given with its conserved first and last residue. A D gene is named only where the DNA matches it firmly. Clone size, where shown, is once, few, many, or a class for clones that have expanded.

>NA|TRBJ2-1|NA|TRBV4-1
TGCGCCAGCAGCCCAGGCCATGCTGTTTACAATGAGCAGTTCTTC
CASSPGHAVYNEQFF
>NA|TRBJ2-5|NA|TRBV5-1
TGCGCCAGCAGCTTGATGATGGTCCCAGGGGAGACCCAGTACTTC
CASSLMMVPGETQYF
>NA|TRBJ1-5|NA|TRBV7-2
TGTGCCAGCAGCTTAGACGGGGATAGCAATCAGCCCCAGCATTTT
CASSLDGDSNQPQHF
>TRBD1|TRBJ1-4|NA|TRBV7-9
TGTGCCAGCAGCTGGGGACAGGGGGAAAAACTGTTTTTT
CASSWGQGEKLFF
>TRBD1|TRBJ2-7|NA|TRBV19
TGTGCCAGTAGTATGTTAAGTGGACAGGGCCCCTACGAGCAGTACTTC
CASSMLSGQGPYEQYF
>NA|TRBJ1-5|NA|TRBV9
TGTGCCAGCAGCGTAGTTGGGGTCATACCTTATAGCAATCAGCCCCAGCATTTT
CASSVVGVIPYSNQPQHF
>NA|TRBJ2-7|NA|TRBV28
TGTGCCTCACATAGCGGCTCCTACGAGCAGTACTTC
CASHSGSYEQYF
>TRBD1|TRBJ1-4|NA|TRBV28
TGTGCCAGCAGCAAAAAGAAGATGACAGGGATGGGGGAAAAACTGTTTTTT
CASSKKKMTGMGEKLFF
>NA|TRBJ2-3|NA|TRBV7-9
TGTGCCAGCAGCCCCCGCATTGCGCAGTATTTT
CASSPRIAQYF
>NA|TRBJ1-1|NA|TRBV7-9
TGTGCCAGCAGCCCCAGGAATATGAACACTGAAGCTTTCTTT
CASSPRNMNTEAFF
>NA|TRBJ1-1|NA|TRBV6-5
TGTGCCAGCAGTTATAGCACGAACACTGAAGCTTTCTTT
CASSYSTNTEAFF
>TRBD1|TRBJ1-5|NA|TRBV7-9
TGTGCCAGCAGCGGACAGGGACATCAGCCCCAGCATTTT
CASSGQGHQPQHF
>NA|TRBJ2-2|NA|TRBV27
TGTGCCAGCAGCGGGACCTTAGGGAGCGGGGAGCTGTTTTTT
CASSGTLGSGELFF
>NA|TRBJ2-1|NA|TRBV11-2
TGTGCCAGCAGCTTAGAGGCATTGGATGAGCAGTTCTTC
CASSLEALDEQFF
>NA|TRBJ2-7|NA|TRBV7-9
TGTGCCAGCCAAGGGCCAGGACCCTCCTACGAGCAGTACTTC
CASQGPGPSYEQYF
>TRBD2|TRBJ2-5|once|TRBV7-6
TGTGCCAGCAGCCCAGGGACTAGCGGAAAAGAGACCCAGTACTTC
CASSPGTSGKETQYF
>NA|TRBJ2-7|NA|TRBV29-1
TGCAGCGTGCCCTCCGGCCGAGGGAACGAGCAGTACTTC
CSVPSGRGNEQYF
>TRBD2|TRBJ2-7|NA|TRBV5-1
TGCGCCAGCAGCTTGGTCGGGACTAGCGGGAAAGCCTACGAGCAGTACTTC
CASSLVGTSGKAYEQYF
>NA|TRBJ2-7|once|TRBV2
TGTGCCAGCAGTGATTGGACGGAAGCTATCTACGAGCAGTACTTC
CASSDWTEAIYEQYF
>NA|TRBJ2-1|NA|TRBV5-1
TGCGCCAGCAGCTCTGCGGGTCACGATGAGCAGTTCTTC
CASSSAGHDEQFF